Shown below are 17 T cell receptor beta chains from a single sample sequenced in a study of blood T cell repertoires in COVID-19. This table comes from immunoSEQ multiplex PCR, and its TCRdb copy is limited to in-frame clones, with some not included. Of 60,000 or so clones listed, around 90% are singletons. The sequenced sample consisted of peripheral blood. Receptor source: a human donor with acute or convalescent COVID-19. The donor label of this sample is uncertain.

This chain links TRBV2 with TRBJ2-2, with 13 bases identical to TRBD2. The V gene's germline CDR1 is SNHLY and CDR2 FYNNEI. The CDR3 length is 15 residues. V was clipped by 4 bases and J by 6 bases; unmatched bases: 2. CDR3 DNA sequence: TGTGCCAGCAGTGTACTAGCGGGGGGGCCCGGGGAGCTGTTTTTT. Translating gives CASSVLAGGPGELFF.

J is TRBJ2-7 and V is TRBV7-9; 9 bases map to TRBD1. Trimming at V came to 5 bases and at J to 9 bases, leaving 14 bases not matched to a gene. The CDR3 has 15 amino acids. CDR1 and CDR2 (germline): SEHNR, FQNEAQ (reference sequence). CDR3 sequence (DNA): TGTGCCAGCAGCCTACCGACAGGGGGTTACTTCGGGCAGTACTTC. Translating gives CASSLPTGGYFGQYF. Using reference TRBV7-9 and TRBJ2-7 for the parts outside the CDR3, the full variable domain is DTGVSQNPRHKITKRGQNVTFRCDPISEHNRLYWYRQTLGQGPEFLTYFQNEAQLEKSRLLSDRFSAERPKGSFSTLEIQRTEQGDSAMYLCASSLPTGGYFGQYFGPGTRLTVT.

The chain employs TRBV7-3 and TRBJ2-1; 9 bases match TRBD1. Germline loops: CDR1 SGHTA, CDR2 FQGTGA. J gave up 7 bases and V 4 bases, and 2 bases lay outside the gene matches. This CDR3 comprises 13 residues. As DNA, the CDR3 is TGTGCCAGCAGCTCCGGGACAGGGAATGAGCAGTTCTTC. Encoded protein: CASSSGTGNEQFF.

The J gene is TRBJ1-5, the V gene TRBV2; tentatively, D is TRBD1 (5 bases). Germline V gene data show CDR1 as SNHLY and CDR2 as FYNNEI. There are 15 residues in the CDR3. Deletions cut 5 bases from V and 0 bases from J, with 11 bases between. The CDR3 coding sequence is TGTGCCAGCAGTCTTCAGGGATATAGCAATCAGCCCCAGCATTTT. This translates into CASSLQGYSNQPQHF.

This chain uses TRBV2 with TRBJ2-7; TRBD2 aligns across 10 bases. Unmatched junction bases numbered 7, after V lost 4 bases and J lost 4 bases. This CDR3 is built from 15 residues. Looked up from germline, CDR1 is SNHLY and CDR2 is FYNNEI. CDR3 DNA: TGTGCCAGCAGTGCCCCGGGACTAGCGAGATACGAGCAGTACTTC. As protein: CASSAPGLARYEQYF.

In this sample, this clone turned up once. The chain combines TRBV5-1 with TRBJ1-6, with TRBD1 as a possible D gene (6 bases). Germline CDR1 SGHRS, CDR2 YFSETQ. The CDR3 contains 14 residues. V lost 6 bases and J 10 bases, leaving 17 bases between the germline ends. This CDR3 is CASKEDQGYSPLHF. DNA for the CDR3: TGCGCCAGCAAAGAAGACCAGGGGTACTCACCCCTCCACTTT.

This chain connects TRBV29-1 to TRBJ2-5; weak D call: TRBD1 (5 bases). The V end lost 5 bases, the J end lost 5 bases, and 12 bases lay between the germline ends. Germline assignment: CDR1 SQVTM and CDR2 ANQGSEA. The length of the CDR3 is 12 residues. In DNA form, the CDR3 reads TGCAGCGTTCGAGGCCCAGGGGAGACCCAGTACTTC. Residues: CSVRGPGETQYF.

This chain joins TRBV5-1 and TRBJ2-1, with TRBD1 matching over 9 bases. Per germline, CDR1 SGHRS and CDR2 YFSETQ. Losses at the gene ends were 5 bases for V and 3 bases for J; bases not matched to a gene: 9. CDR3 size: 16 residues. The CDR3 here is CASRTTGQGLYNEQFF. Here the CDR3 DNA reads TGCGCCAGCAGGACTACGGGACAGGGTCTCTACAATGAGCAGTTCTTC. Based on the CDR3 plus reference TRBV5-1 and TRBJ2-1, the full variable domain is KAGVTQTPRYLIKTRGQQVTLSCSPISGHRSVSWYQQTPGQGLQFLFEYFSETQRNKGNFPGRFSGRQFSNSRSEMNVSTLELGDSALYLCASRTTGQGLYNEQFFGPGTRLTVL.

The chain joins TRBV9 to TRBJ2-1; D is ambiguous. V was pared by 0 bases and J by 5 bases, with 6 bases between. This CDR3 has 13 residues. CDR1 is SGDLS and CDR2 is YYNGEE in the germline V gene. The CDR3 spells CASSVVADNEQFF. The CDR3 nucleotides are TGTGCCAGCAGCGTAGTAGCTGACAATGAGCAGTTCTTC.

This clone occurred a few times. This rearrangement joins TRBV27 to TRBJ1-5, with 8 bases that match TRBD1. Germline loops: CDR1 MNHEY, CDR2 SMNVEV (reference sequence). The CDR3 spans 16 residues. J was trimmed by 4 bases and V by 6 bases; bases with no gene match: 11. CDR3 coding DNA: TGTGCCAGCAGCCCCTGGACAGGGATGGGGAATCAGCCCCAGCATTTT. The encoded protein is CASSPWTGMGNQPQHF.

The chain carries TRBV5-4 and TRBJ1-3; 8 bases align to TRBD1. The CDR3 runs 14 residues. V gave up 5 bases and J gave up 7 bases; unmatched junction bases: 8. CDR1 is SGHNT and CDR2 is YYREEE in the germline V gene (reference sequence). The CDR3 sequence: CASSPDRDLNTIYF. In nucleotides, the CDR3 is TGTGCCAGCAGTCCGGACAGGGACCTGAACACCATATATTTT.

The genes are TRBV28 and TRBJ2-1; a weak D match, TRBD2 (7 bases). V lost 6 bases, J lost 4 bases, and 16 bases lay in between. The length of the CDR3 is 15 residues. Germline loops: CDR1 MDHEN, CDR2 SYDVKM. The chain's CDR3 is CASSLRGRAYNEQFF. CDR3 nucleotides: TGTGCCAGCAGCTTAAGGGGGAGGGCTTACAATGAGCAGTTCTTC.

The rearrangement uses TRBV19 and TRBJ2-3; TRBD1 aligns across 8 bases. Trimming cost V 1 base and J 2 bases; bases outside gene matches: 5. Germline loops: CDR1 LNHDA, CDR2 SQIVND (reference sequence). This CDR3 has 16 amino acids. The CDR3 nucleotides are TGTGCCAGTAGTATAGCGAGGACAGGGTCCACAGATACGCAGTATTTT. Its protein is CASSIARTGSTDTQYF. Full variable domain (remainder filled in from reference TRBV19 and TRBJ2-3): DGGITQSPKYLFRKEGQNVTLSCEQNLNHDAMYWYRQDPGQGLRLIYYSQIVNDFQKGDIAEGYSVSREKKESFPLTVTSAQKNPTAFYLCASSIARTGSTDTQYFGPGTRLTVL.

This sequence joins TRBV5-4 and TRBJ1-1, with D maybe TRBD1 (6 bases). The germline V gene encodes CDR1 SGHNT and CDR2 YYREEE (reference sequence). Trimming took off 2 bases at V and 0 bases at J, with 11 bases between the two ends. This CDR3 region has 15 residues. CDR3 nucleotides: TGTGCCAGCAGCTTACCGGGACAAGTGAACACTGAAGCTTTCTTT. It specifies CASSLPGQVNTEAFF.

The count of this clone is one. The chain carries TRBV7-8 and TRBJ2-3, with D unclear. Deletions cut 1 base from V and 0 bases from J, with 8 bases between. CDR3 size: 15 residues. Germline CDR1 reads SGHVS; CDR2 reads FQNEAQ. CDR3: CASSLEASSTDTQYF. The CDR3 region has the DNA TGTGCCAGCAGCTTAGAAGCTTCTAGCACAGATACGCAGTATTTT.

This chain uses TRBV14 with TRBJ2-1; perhaps TRBD2 as D (6 bases). This CDR3 has 16 residues. Trimming took 4 bases from V and 6 from J, leaving 19 bases between them. The germline CDR1 and CDR2 sequences are SGHDN and FVKESK. CDR3 sequence reads: CASSPNVAGQVNEQFF. As DNA, the CDR3 is TGTGCCAGCAGCCCGAATGTGGCGGGGCAGGTCAATGAGCAGTTCTTC.

The chain couples TRBV4-2 to TRBJ1-3; 7 nucleotides line up with TRBD1. Germline CDR1 and CDR2: LGHNA and YNFKEQ. CDR3 size: 19 residues. The junction had 15 bases not matched to a gene; V was cut back by 4 bases and J by 0 bases. The CDR3, as DNA: TGTGCCAGCAGCCTCACAGACAGGGCATCCCCATCCTCTGGAAACACCATATATTTT. This gives the protein CASSLTDRASPSSGNTIYF.